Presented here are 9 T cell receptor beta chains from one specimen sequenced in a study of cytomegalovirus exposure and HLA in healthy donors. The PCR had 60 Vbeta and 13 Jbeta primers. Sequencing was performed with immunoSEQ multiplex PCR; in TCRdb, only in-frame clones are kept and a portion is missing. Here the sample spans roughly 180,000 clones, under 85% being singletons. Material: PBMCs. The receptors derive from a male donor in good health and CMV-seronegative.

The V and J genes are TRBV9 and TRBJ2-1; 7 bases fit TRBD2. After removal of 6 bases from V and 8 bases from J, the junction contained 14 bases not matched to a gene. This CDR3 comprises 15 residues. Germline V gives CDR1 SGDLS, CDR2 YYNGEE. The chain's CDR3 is CASTPRGEGNDEQFF. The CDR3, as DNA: TGTGCCAGCACACCCCGGGGGGAGGGTAACGATGAGCAGTTCTTC.

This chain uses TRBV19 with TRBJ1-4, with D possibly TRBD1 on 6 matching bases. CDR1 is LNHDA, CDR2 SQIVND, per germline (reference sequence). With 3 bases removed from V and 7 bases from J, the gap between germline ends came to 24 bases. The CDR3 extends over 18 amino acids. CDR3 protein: CASSIRFGSGDRAEKLFF. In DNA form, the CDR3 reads TGTGCCAGTAGTATTCGTTTTGGGTCAGGGGACCGAGCTGAAAAACTGTTTTTT.

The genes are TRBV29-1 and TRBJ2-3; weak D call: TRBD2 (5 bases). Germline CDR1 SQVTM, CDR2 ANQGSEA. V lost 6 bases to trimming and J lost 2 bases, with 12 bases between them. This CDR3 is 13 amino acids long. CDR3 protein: CSVRTRHTDTQYF. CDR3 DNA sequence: TGCAGCGTCAGGACTCGTCACACAGATACGCAGTATTTT.

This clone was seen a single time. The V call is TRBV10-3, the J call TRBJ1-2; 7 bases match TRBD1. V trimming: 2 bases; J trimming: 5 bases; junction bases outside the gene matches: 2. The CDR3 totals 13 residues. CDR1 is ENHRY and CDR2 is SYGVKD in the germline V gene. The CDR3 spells CAISEGQEYGYTF. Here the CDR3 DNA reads TGTGCCATCAGTGAGGGACAGGAATATGGCTACACCTTC.

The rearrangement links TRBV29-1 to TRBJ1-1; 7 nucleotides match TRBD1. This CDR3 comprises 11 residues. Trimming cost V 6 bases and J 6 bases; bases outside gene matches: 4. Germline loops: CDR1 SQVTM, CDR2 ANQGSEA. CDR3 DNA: TGCAGCGTCGCACAGGGGTCTGAAGCTTTCTTT. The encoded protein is CSVAQGSEAFF. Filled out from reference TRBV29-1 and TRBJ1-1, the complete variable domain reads SAVISQKPSRDICQRGTSLTIQCQVDSQVTMMFWYRQQPGQSLTLIATANQGSEATYESGFVIDKFPISRPNLTFSTLTVSNMSPEDSSIYLCSVAQGSEAFFGQGTRLTVV.

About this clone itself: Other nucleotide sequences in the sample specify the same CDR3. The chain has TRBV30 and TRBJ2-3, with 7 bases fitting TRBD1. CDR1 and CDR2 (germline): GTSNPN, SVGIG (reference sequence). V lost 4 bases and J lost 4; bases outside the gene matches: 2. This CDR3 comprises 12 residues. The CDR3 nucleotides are TGTGCCTGGACAGGGGGAGCAGATACGCAGTATTTT. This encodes CAWTGGADTQYF.

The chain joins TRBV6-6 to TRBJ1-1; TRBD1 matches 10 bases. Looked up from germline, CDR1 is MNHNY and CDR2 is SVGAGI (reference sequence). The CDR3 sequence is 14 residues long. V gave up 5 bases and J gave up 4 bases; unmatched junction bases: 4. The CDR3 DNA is TGTGCCAGCAGTACGGGACAGGGGTCCACTGAAGCTTTCTTT. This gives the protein CASSTGQGSTEAFF.

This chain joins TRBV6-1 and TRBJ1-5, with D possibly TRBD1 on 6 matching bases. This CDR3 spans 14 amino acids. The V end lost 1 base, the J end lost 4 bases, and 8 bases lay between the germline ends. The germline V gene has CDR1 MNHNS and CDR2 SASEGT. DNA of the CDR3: TGTGCCAGCAGTGAAGACAGGGTTAATCAGCCCCAGCATTTT. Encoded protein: CASSEDRVNQPQHF.

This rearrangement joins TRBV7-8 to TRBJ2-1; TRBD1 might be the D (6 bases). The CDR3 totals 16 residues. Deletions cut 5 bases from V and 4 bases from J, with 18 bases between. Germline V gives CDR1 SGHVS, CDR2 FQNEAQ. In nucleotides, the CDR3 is TGTGCCAGCAGCCCGAGAAGGACAGCCGGTTACAATGAGCAGTTCTTC. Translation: CASSPRRTAGYNEQFF.